This T cell receptor beta chain was obtained from a study of blood T cell repertoires in COVID-19. The CDR3 loop spans 15 amino acids. V was clipped by 4 bases and J by 5 bases; unmatched bases: 7. Germline V gene sequence: CDR1 KGHDR, CDR2 SFDVKD. Clones were read by immunoSEQ multiplex PCR, and TCRdb kept only the in-frame ones, dropping some. Of approximately 250,000 clones in the sample, 75% to 90% were seen once. The rearrangement links TRBV24-1 to TRBJ2-3; 8 bases agree with TRBD2. The specimen was peripheral blood. The sequence was collected from a man aged 55 to 70 who had recovered from COVID-19. This chain's CDR3 is CATSDPAGVGDTQYF. The CDR3 DNA is TGTGCCACCAGTGACCCAGCGGGAGTAGGAGATACGCAGTATTTT.